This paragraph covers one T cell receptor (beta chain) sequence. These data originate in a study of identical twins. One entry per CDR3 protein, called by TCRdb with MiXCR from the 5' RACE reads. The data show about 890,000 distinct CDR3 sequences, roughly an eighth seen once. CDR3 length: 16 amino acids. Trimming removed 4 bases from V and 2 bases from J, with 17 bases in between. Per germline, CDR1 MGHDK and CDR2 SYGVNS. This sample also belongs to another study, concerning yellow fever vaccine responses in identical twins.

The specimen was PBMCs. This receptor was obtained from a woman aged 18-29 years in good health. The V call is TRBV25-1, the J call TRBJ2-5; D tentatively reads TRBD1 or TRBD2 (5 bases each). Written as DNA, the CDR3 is TGTGCCAGCAGTGGTTCCGGGACCTCCAGACAAGAGACCCAGTACTTC. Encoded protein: CASSGSGTSRQETQYF.